Listed below are T cell receptor beta chains from one sample, sequenced in a study of CD8+CD57+ T cells in acquired aplastic anemia. TCRdb independently ran MiXCR on the reads; one entry per CDR3 protein. The sample consists of hundreds of thousands of distinct CDR3 sequences, roughly 64% of them appearing once. The specimen was sorted CD4+, CD8+, or CD8+CD57+ T cells (not recorded which) from PBMCs. The source of these receptors is a human donor in good health, serving as a control. Both conserved end residues are part of each CDR3. D genes are given only for firm matches. Where a row states a size, it is once, few, many or the class of an expanded clone; other rows omit it.

v_gene,abundance,d_gene,j_gene,CDR3nt,CDR3aa
TRBV12-3/TRBV12-4,.,.,TRBJ1-4,TGTGCCAGCAGTTGGTGGGGCGAAAAACTGTTTTTT,CASSWWGEKLFF
TRBV19,.,.,TRBJ1-6,TGTGCCAGTAGTACAGGACCATCTGTCTCACCACCCCAGTTT,CASSTGPSVSPPQF
TRBV20-1,.,.,TRBJ2-5,TGCAGTGCTATGACGCTAGCGCGATCAGCCCAGTACTTC,CSAMTLARSAQYF
TRBV7-2,.,.,TRBJ1-2,TGTGCCAGCAGCCTTGCCGGGGGGGGCTTCTACGAGCAGTTC,CASSLAGGGFYEQF
TRBV6-4,.,.,TRBJ1-6,TGTGCCAGCAGTTTGTCAGAGGGTATCACTCAAGTTTTCTTT,CASSLSEGITQVFF
TRBV29-1,few,.,TRBJ2-3,TGCAGCGTGGAGTTTCGCAGGCCTACAGATACGCAGTATTTT,CSVEFRRPTDTQYF
TRBV2,.,.,TRBJ2-2,TGTGCCACCAGAAGAGATCCGGGGAACGCAGAGCTGTTTTTT,CATRRDPGNAELFF
TRBV10-2,few,.,TRBJ2-2,TGCGCCAGCAGAGCCGGGCAACACACCGGGGAGCTGTTTTTT,CASRAGQHTGELFF
TRBV7-2,many,.,TRBJ1-4,TGTGCCAGCAGCTTAGGGTGGGGCGGGGAAAAACTGTTTTTT,CASSLGWGGEKLFF
TRBV5-4,.,.,TRBJ1-5,TGTGCCAGCAACCCCGGGTCGAATCAGCCCCAGCATTTT,CASNPGSNQPQHF
TRBV7-3,.,.,TRBJ2-2,TGTGCCAGCAGAACAAGACAAGGGAAGACCGGGGAGCTGTTTTTT,CASRTRQGKTGELFF
TRBV15,many,.,TRBJ1-3,TGTGCCACCAGCAGAGACGACCAGGACACCATATATTTT,CATSRDDQDTIYF
TRBV20-1,.,.,TRBJ1-2,TGCAGTGCTGGCCCGAATGAAAAACGGTACACCTTC,CSAGPNEKRYTF
TRBV7-2,many,.,TRBJ1-2,TGTGCCAGCAGCTTATCCGGGCGGAGTAGTGGCTACACCTTC,CASSLSGRSSGYTF
TRBV4-1,few,TRBD1,TRBJ1-2,TGCGCCAGCAGCCAAGCCCAAGACGGGACAGTCTATGGCTACACCTTC,CASSQAQDGTVYGYTF
TRBV10-3,.,.,TRBJ2-5,TGTGCCAGCGTCGAGTCGGGGGACCAGGAGACCCAGTACTTC,CASVESGDQETQYF
TRBV20-1,.,.,TRBJ1-6,TGCAGTGCTAGAGACCGGGGTGGGACCCTCCACTTT,CSARDRGGTLHF
TRBV7-3,.,.,TRBJ1-2,TGTGCCAGCAGTGTTAATAACGGGGGCGATCGGTACTTCTTC,CASSVNNGGDRYFF
TRBV6-6,many,TRBD1,TRBJ1-3,TGTGCCAGCAATCCCAGGGTGGGACAGTTTGGAAACACCATATATTTT,CASNPRVGQFGNTIYF
TRBV9,many,TRBD1,TRBJ2-5,TGTGCCAGCAGCGTAGTGGACGCGGGACAGGGGAAAGAGACCCAGTACTTC,CASSVVDAGQGKETQYF
TRBV2,.,TRBD1,TRBJ1-1,TGTGCCAGCTTACAGGGGACTGAAGCTTTCTTT,CASLQGTEAFF
TRBV5-8,.,.,TRBJ2-3,TGTGCCAGCAGCTTCGCGGGAAGACACACAGATACGCAGTATTTT,CASSFAGRHTDTQYF
TRBV5-7,.,.,TRBJ2-5,TGTGCCAGCACCAGTTTAGGGCATCAAGAGACCCAGTACTTC,CASTSLGHQETQYF
TRBV7-8,many,.,TRBJ1-1,TGTGCCAGCAGCGCCAACATGAACACTGAAGCTTTCTTT,CASSANMNTEAFF
TRBV2,.,.,TRBJ1-4,TGTGCCAGCAGTTACCCGGGCGAAAAACTGTTTTTT,CASSYPGEKLFF
TRBV6-5,many,TRBD1,TRBJ1-5,TGTGCCAGCAGGTCCGGACAGGGGGACAATCAGCCCCAGCATTTT,CASRSGQGDNQPQHF
TRBV2,.,.,TRBJ1-4,TGTGCTAGAGATCCCGGGACGGGCAATGAAAAACTGTTTTTT,CARDPGTGNEKLFF
TRBV7-2,.,.,TRBJ2-6,TGCGCCAGCAGCTTGGGCGGCGGAGGGGGCGTTGGAGCTTTC,CASSLGGGGGVGAF
TRBV5-1,many,.,TRBJ2-3,TGCGCCAGCAGCCGGATAAAGGCGGCAGATACGCAGTATTTT,CASSRIKAADTQYF
TRBV6-2/TRBV6-3,many,.,TRBJ1-2,TGTGCCAGCACCGACAGGAACTATGGCTACACCTTC,CASTDRNYGYTF
TRBV7-3,.,.,TRBJ1-5,TGTGCCAGCAGCTCCCCCGGGAGCAATCGGACCCAGCACTTT,CASSSPGSNRTQHF
TRBV12-5,.,TRBD1,TRBJ1-1,TGTGCCAGCAGCAGTTCACGGGACAGGGGGCGTCGCATGAACACTGAAGCTTTCTTT,CASSSSRDRGRRMNTEAFF
TRBV29-1,many,.,TRBJ1-2,TGCAGCGTTGTGTCAGACTATGGCTACACCTTC,CSVVSDYGYTF
TRBV29-1,few,.,TRBJ1-2,TGCAGCGTTGAAGATCCGGACGTTGTCGGGAGTTATGGCTACACCTTC,CSVEDPDVVGSYGYTF
TRBV7-2,many,.,TRBJ1-4,TGTGCCAGCAGCTTCGGGGGTAACGAAAAACTGTTTTTT,CASSFGGNEKLFF
TRBV7-6,once,.,TRBJ2-1,TGTGCCACTGTGCGCCAGGGGCACTATGAGCAGTTCTTC,CATVRQGHYEQFF
TRBV18,few,.,TRBJ2-5,TGTGCCAGCTCACGGGGTGACCGTGTAGGGACCCAGTACTTC,CASSRGDRVGTQYF
TRBV20-1,.,.,TRBJ2-5,TGCAGTGCTACGGACCAATCCCACGAGCCGGGAGAGACCCAGTACTTC,CSATDQSHEPGETQYF
TRBV20-1,.,.,TRBJ1-2,TGCAGTGCCGGCAGGTGCAATGATAACTATGGCTACACCTTC,CSAGRCNDNYGYTF
TRBV20-1,.,.,TRBJ2-5,TGCAGTGCTAGAGAGCAGGGTTTCGATTTC,CSAREQGFDF
TRBV25-1,.,TRBD1,TRBJ2-7,TGTGCCAGCAGTCAACCGGGACAGGGCTCCTACGAGCAGTACTTC,CASSQPGQGSYEQYF
TRBV5-8,many,TRBD1,TRBJ2-1,TGTGCCAGCAGCGCCACCGGGACAGGGCTTTTGGATGAGCAGTTCTTC,CASSATGTGLLDEQFF
TRBV7-3,.,.,TRBJ1-4,TGTGCCAGCAGAAGTGCGACGGGAAAACTCTTTTTT,CASRSATGKLFF
TRBV19,.,.,TRBJ2-1,TGTGCCATTAGCTCCCCCATTAGACTCAACAATGAGCAGTTCTTC,CAISSPIRLNNEQFF
TRBV10-3,once,TRBD1,TRBJ1-6,TGTGCCATCAGGGGGGACAGGGTTGCTAATTCACCCCTCCACTTT,CAIRGDRVANSPLHF
TRBV7-2,.,TRBD2,TRBJ2-3,TGTGCCAGCAGCTGGGTCGGGCTAGCGGGGACACACTATTTT,CASSWVGLAGTHYF